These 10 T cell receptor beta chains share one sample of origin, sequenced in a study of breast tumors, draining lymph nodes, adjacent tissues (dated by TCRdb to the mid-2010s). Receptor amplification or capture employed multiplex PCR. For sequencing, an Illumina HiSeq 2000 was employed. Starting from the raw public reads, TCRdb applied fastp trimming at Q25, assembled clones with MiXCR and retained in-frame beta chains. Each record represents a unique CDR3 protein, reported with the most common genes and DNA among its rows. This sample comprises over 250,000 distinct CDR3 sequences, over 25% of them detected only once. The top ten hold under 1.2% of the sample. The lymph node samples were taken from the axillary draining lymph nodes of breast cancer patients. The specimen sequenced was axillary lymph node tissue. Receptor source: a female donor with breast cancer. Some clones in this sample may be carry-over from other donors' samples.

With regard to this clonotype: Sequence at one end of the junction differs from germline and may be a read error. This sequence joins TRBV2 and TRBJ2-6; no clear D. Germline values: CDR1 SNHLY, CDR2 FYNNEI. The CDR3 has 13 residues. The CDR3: CTSSYRGANVLTF. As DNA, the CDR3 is TGTACCAGCAGTTATCGTGGGGCCAACGTCCTGACTTTC.

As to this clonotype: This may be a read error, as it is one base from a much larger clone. The CDR3: CASRRGAQETQCF. DNA for the CDR3: TGTGCCAGCAGGCGAGGGGCTCAAGAGACCCAGTGCTTC. The chain has TRBV6-5 and TRBJ2-5; D might be TRBD1 or TRBD2, each matching 5 bases. Germline V gene data show CDR1 as MNHEY and CDR2 as SVGAGI. The CDR3 is 13 residues long.

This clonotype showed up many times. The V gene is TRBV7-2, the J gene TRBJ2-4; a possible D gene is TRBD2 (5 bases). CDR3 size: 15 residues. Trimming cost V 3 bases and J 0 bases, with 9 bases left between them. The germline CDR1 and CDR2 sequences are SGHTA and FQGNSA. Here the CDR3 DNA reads TGTGCCAGCAGCTTGGAGGTTTTAGCCAAAAACATTCAGTACTTC. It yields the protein CASSLEVLAKNIQYF. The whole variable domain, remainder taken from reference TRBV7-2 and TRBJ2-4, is GAGVSQSPSNKVTEKGKDVELRCDPISGHTALYWYRQSLGQGLEFLIYFQGNSAPDKSGLPSDRFSAERTGGSVSTLTIQRTQQEDSAVYLCASSLEVLAKNIQYFGAGTRLSVL.

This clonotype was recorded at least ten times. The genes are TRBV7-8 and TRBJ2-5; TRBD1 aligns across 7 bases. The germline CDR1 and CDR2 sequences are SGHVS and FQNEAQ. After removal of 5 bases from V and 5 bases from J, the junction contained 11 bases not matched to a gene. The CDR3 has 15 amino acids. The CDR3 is CASSPHPTGLETQYF. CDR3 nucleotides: TGTGCCAGCAGCCCACACCCGACAGGGTTGGAGACCCAGTACTTC.

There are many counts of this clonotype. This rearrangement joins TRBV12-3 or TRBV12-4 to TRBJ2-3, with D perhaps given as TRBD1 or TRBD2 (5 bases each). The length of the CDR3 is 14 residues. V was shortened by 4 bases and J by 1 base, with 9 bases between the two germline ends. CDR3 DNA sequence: TGTGCCAGCAGTTGGGGGTACGGCACAGATACGCAGTATTTT. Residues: CASSWGYGTDTQYF.

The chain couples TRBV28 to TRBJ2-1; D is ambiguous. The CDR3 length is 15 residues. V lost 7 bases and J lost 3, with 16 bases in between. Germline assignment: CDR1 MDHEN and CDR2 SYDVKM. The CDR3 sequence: CASTSSGLLYNEQFF. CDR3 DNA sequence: TGTGCCAGCACCTCTAGTGGCTTACTCTACAATGAGCAGTTCTTC. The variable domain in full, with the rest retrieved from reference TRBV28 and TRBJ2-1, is DVKVTQSSRYLVKRTGEKVFLECVQDMDHENMFWYRQDPGLGLRLIYFSYDVKMKEKGDIPEGYSVSREKKERFSLILESASTNQTSMYLCASTSSGLLYNEQFFGPGTRLTVL.

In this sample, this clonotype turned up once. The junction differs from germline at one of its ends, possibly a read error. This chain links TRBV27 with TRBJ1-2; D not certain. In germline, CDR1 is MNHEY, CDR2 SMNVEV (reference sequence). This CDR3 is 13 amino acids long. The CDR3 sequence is CASSLGGGYGHTF. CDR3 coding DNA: TGTGCCAGCAGTTTGGGAGGCGGGTATGGCCACACCTTC.

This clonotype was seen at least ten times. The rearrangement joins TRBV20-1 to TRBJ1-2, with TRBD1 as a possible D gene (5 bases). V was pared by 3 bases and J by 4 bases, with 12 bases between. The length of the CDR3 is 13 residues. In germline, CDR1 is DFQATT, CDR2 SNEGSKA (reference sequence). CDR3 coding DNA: TGCAGTGCTAGTAGCGGGGACCTCTATGGCTACACCTTC. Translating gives CSASSGDLYGYTF.

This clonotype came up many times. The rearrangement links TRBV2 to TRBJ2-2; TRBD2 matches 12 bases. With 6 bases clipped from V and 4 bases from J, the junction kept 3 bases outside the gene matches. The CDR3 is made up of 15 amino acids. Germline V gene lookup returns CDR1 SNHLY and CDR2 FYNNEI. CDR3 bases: TGTGCCAGCAGGGGGGGACTAGCGGGCACCGGGGAGCTGTTTTTT. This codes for CASRGGLAGTGELFF. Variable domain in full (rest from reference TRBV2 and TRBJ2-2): EPEVTQTPSHQVTQMGQEVILRCVPISNHLYFYWYRQILGQKVEFLVSFYNNEISEKSEIFDDQFSVERPDGSNFTLKIRSTKLEDSAMYFCASRGGLAGTGELFFGEGSRLTVL.

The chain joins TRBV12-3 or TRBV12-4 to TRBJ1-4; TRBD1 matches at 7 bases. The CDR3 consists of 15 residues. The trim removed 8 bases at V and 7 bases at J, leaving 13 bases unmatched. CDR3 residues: CASSPHQGDGEKLFF. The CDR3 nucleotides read TGTGCCAGCTCACCTCATCAGGGGGATGGTGAAAAACTGTTTTTT.